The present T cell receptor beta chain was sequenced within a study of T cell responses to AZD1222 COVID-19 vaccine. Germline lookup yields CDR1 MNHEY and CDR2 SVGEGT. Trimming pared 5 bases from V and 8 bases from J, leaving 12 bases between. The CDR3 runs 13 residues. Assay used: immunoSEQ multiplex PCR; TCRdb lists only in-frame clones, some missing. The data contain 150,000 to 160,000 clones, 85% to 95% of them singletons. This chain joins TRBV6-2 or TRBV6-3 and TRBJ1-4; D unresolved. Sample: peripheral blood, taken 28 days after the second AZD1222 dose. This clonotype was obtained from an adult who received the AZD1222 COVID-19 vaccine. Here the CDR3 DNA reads TGTGCCAGCAGTCGGGGTTTAAGAGAAAAACTGTTTTTT. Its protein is CASSRGLREKLFF.